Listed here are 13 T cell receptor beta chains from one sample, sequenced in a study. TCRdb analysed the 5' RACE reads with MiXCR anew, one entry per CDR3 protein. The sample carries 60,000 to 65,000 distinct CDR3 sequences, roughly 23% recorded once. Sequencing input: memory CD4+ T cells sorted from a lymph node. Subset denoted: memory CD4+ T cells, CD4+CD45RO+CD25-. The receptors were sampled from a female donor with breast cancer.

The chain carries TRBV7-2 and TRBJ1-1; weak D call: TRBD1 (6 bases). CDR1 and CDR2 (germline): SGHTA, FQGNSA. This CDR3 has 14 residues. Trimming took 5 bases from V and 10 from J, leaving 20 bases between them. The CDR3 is CASSARSGDLGAFF. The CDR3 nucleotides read TGTGCCAGCAGCGCCCGTTCAGGGGATCTGGGAGCTTTCTTT.

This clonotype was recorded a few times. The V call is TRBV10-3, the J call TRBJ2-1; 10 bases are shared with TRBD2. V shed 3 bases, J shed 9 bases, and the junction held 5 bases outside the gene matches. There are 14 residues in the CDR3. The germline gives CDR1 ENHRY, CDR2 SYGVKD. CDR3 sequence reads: CAISDSGRAVEQFF. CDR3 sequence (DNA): TGTGCCATCAGTGACAGCGGGAGGGCCGTTGAGCAGTTCTTC.

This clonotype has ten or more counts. The CDR3 region is CASSWDNTEAFF. DNA for the CDR3: TGTGCCAGCAGTTGGGACAACACTGAAGCTTTCTTT. V is TRBV6-6 and J is TRBJ1-1, with D tentatively TRBD1 (5 bases). V was clipped by 4 bases and J by 2 bases, with 5 bases between them. Germline V gene data show CDR1 as MNHNY and CDR2 as SVGAGI (reference sequence). This CDR3 is 12 amino acids long.

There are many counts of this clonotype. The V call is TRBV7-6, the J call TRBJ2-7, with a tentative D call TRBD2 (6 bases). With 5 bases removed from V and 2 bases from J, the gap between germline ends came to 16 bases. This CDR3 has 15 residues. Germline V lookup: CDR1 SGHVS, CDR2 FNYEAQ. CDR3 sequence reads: CASSAGRSNAYEQYF. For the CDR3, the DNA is TGTGCCAGCAGCGCGGGACGGTCGAACGCCTACGAGCAGTACTTC.

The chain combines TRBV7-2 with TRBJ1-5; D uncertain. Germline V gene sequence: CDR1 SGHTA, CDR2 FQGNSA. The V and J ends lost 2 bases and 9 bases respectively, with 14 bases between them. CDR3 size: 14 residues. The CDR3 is CASSLSPSDPPQHF. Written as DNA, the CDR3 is TGTGCCAGCAGCTTAAGCCCCAGTGATCCGCCCCAGCATTTT.

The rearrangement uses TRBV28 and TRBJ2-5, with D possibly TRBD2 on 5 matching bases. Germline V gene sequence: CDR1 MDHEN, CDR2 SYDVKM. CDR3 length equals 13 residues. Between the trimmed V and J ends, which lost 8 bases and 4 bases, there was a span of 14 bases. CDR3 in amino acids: CASQLVGRETQYF. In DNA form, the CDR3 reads TGTGCCAGCCAGCTTGTGGGGAGAGAGACCCAGTACTTC. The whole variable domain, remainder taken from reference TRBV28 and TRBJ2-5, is DVKVTQSSRYLVKRTGEKVFLECVQDMDHENMFWYRQDPGLGLRLIYFSYDVKMKEKGDIPEGYSVSREKKERFSLILESASTNQTSMYLCASQLVGRETQYFGPGTRLLVL.

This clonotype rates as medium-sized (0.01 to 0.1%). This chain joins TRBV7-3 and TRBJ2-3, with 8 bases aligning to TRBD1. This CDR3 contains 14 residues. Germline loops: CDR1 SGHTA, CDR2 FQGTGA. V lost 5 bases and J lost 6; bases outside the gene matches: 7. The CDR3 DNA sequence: TGTGCCAGCAGCCCCGTCCAGGGGGCGGATACGCAGTATTTT. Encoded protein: CASSPVQGADTQYF.

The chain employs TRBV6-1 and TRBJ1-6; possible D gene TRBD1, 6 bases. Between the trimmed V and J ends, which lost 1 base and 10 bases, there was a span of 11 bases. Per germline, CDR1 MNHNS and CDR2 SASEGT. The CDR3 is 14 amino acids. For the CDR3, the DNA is TGTGCCAGCAGTGAAGTGGGCAGGGGATCACCCCTCCACTTT. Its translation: CASSEVGRGSPLHF.

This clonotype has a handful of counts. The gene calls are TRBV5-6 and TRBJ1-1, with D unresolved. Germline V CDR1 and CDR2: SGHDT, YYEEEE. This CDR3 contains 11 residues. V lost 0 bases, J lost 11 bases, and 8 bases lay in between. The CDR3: CASSLGESAFF. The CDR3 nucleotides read TGTGCCAGCAGCTTGGGGGAGTCGGCTTTCTTT.

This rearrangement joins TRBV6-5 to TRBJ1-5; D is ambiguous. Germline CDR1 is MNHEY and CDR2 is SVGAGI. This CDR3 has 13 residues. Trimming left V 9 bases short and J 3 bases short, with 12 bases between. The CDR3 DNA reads TGTGCCAGTAGGGTCCATTTCAATCAGCCCCAGCATTTT. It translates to CASRVHFNQPQHF.

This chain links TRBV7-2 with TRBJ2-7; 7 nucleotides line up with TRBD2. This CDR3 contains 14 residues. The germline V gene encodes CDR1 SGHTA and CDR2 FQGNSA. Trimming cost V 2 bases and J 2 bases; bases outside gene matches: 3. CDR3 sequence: CASSLTSVAYEQYF. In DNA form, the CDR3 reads TGTGCCAGCAGCTTAACTAGCGTTGCCTACGAGCAGTACTTC.

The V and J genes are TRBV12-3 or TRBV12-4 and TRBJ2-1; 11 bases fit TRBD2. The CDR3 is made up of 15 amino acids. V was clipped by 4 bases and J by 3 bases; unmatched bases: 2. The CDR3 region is CASSWTSGFYNEQFF. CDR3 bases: TGTGCCAGCAGTTGGACTAGCGGGTTCTACAATGAGCAGTTCTTC.

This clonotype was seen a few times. Here the CDR3 DNA reads TGTGCCAGCAGCTTAGGCAGGGGATACTCCTACGAGCAGTACTTC. This encodes CASSLGRGYSYEQYF. V gene TRBV7-2 combines with J gene TRBJ2-7; perhaps TRBD1 as D (6 bases). Germline values: CDR1 SGHTA, CDR2 FQGNSA. This CDR3 is 15 amino acids long. The germline V and J ends were trimmed by 1 base and 0 bases, with 10 bases remaining between them.